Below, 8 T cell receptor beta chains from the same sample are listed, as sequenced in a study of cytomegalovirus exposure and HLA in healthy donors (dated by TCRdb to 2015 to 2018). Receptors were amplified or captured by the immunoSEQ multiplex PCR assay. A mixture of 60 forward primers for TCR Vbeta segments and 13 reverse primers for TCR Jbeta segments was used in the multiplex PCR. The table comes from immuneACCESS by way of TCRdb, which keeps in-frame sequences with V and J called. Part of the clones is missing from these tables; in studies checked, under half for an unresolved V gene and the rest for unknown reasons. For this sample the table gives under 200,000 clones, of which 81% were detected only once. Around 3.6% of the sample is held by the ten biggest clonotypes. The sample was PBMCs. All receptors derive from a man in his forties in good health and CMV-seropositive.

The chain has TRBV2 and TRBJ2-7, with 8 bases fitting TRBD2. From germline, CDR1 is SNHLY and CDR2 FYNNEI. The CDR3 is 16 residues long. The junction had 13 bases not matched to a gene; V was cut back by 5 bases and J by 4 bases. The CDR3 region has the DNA TGTGCCAGCAGTCAGGGTTCGAGCGGGGGAAGTTACGAGCAGTACTTC. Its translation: CASSQGSSGGSYEQYF.

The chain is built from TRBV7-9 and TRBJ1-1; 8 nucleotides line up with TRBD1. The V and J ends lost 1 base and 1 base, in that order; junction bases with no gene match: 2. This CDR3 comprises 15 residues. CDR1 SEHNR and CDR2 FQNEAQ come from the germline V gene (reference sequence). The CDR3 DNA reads TGTGCCAGCAGCTTAGGAGACAGGGGGAACACTGAAGCTTTCTTT. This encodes CASSLGDRGNTEAFF.

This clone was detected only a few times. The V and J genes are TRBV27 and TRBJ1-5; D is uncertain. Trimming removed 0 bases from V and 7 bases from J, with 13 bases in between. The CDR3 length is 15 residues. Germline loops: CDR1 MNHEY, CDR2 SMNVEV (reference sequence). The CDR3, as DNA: TGTGCCAGCAGTTTATCGTTTCCTAGCGGCCAGCCCCAGCATTTT. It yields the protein CASSLSFPSGQPQHF.

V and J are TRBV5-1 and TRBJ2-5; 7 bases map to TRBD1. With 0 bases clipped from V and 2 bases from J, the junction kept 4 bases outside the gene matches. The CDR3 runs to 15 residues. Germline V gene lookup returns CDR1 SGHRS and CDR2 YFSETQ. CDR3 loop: CASSLVGTAQETQYF. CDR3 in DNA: TGCGCCAGCAGCTTGGTAGGGACAGCTCAAGAGACCCAGTACTTC. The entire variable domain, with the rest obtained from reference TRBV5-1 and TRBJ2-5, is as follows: KAGVTQTPRYLIKTRGQQVTLSCSPISGHRSVSWYQQTPGQGLQFLFEYFSETQRNKGNFPGRFSGRQFSNSRSEMNVSTLELGDSALYLCASSLVGTAQETQYFGPGTRLLVL.

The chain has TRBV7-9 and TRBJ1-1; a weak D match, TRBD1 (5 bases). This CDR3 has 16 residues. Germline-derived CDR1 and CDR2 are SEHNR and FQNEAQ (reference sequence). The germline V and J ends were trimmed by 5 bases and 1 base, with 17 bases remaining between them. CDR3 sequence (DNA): TGTGCCAGCAGCCACCCAATTGGGGGAGGGAACACTGAAGCTTTCTTT. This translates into CASSHPIGGGNTEAFF.

CDR3 protein: CATSIRARVDYGYTF. The CDR3 DNA sequence: TGTGCCACCAGCATACGAGCTCGGGTAGACTATGGCTACACCTTC. The chain couples TRBV15 to TRBJ1-2; D is unresolved. This CDR3 contains 15 residues. V lost 4 bases, J lost 3 bases, and 15 bases lay in between. CDR1 and CDR2 from the germline V gene are LNHNV and YYDKDF (reference sequence).

The CDR3, as DNA: TGTGCCAGCAGCTTAACCGGGACAGACCTGAACACTGAAGCTTTCTTT. This encodes CASSLTGTDLNTEAFF. The chain joins TRBV7-3 to TRBJ1-1; TRBD1 aligns across 7 bases. Losses at the gene ends were 0 bases for V and 0 bases for J; bases not matched to a gene: 4. CDR1 and CDR2 from the germline V gene are SGHTA and FQGTGA. The CDR3 sequence is 16 residues long.

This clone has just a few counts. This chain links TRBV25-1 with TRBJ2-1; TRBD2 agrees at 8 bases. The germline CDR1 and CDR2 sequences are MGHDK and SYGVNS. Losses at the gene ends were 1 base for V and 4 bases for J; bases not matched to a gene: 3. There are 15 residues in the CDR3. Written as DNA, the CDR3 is TGTGCCAGCAGTGAATCCGGGGGGGCGTACAATGAGCAGTTCTTC. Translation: CASSESGGAYNEQFF.